This entry describes one T cell receptor (beta chain). Profiled with immunoSEQ multiplex PCR; TCRdb holds only in-frame clones, not every one. The sample has around 96,000 clones; 90% to 95% are singletons. The data originate from a study of T cell changes during pregnancy in multiple sclerosis. The CDR3 is 18 residues long. V dropped 2 bases and J dropped 2 bases, with 18 bases sitting between them. Germline CDR1 SEHNR, CDR2 FQNEAQ (reference sequence). V is TRBV7-9 and J is TRBJ2-2; D is possibly TRBD2 (7 bases). The receptor comes from a female donor with multiple sclerosis, enrolled in a pregnancy study. The material was peripheral blood, obtained in the first trimester of pregnancy. The CDR3 protein is CASSLRGGRGFNTGELFF. The CDR3 nucleotides read TGTGCCAGCAGCTTAAGGGGGGGCCGAGGATTTAACACCGGGGAGCTGTTTTTT.